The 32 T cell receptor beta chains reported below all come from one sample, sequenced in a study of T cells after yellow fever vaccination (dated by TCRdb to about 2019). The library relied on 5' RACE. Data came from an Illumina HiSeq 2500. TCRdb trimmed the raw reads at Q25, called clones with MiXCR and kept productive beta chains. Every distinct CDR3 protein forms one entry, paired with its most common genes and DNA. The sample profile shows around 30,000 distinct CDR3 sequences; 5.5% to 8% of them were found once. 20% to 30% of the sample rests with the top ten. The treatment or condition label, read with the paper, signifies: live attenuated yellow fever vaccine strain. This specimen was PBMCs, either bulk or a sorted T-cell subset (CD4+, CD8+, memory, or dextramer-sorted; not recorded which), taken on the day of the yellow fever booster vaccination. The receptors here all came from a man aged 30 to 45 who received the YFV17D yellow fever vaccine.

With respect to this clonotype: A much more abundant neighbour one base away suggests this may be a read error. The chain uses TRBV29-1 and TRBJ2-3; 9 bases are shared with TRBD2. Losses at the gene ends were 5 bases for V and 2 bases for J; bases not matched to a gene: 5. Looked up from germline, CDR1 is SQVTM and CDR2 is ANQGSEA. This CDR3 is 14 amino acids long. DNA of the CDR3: TGCAGCGTTCCAGGACTAGCGATCACAGATACGCAGTATTTT. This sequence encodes CSVPGLAITDTQYF.

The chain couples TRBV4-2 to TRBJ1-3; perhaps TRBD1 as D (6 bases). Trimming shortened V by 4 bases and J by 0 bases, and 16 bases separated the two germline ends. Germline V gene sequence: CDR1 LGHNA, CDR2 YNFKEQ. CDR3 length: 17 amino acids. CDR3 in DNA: TGTGCCAGCAGCCCCGGGACATTGAGATTCTCTGGAAACACCATATATTTT. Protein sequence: CASSPGTLRFSGNTIYF.

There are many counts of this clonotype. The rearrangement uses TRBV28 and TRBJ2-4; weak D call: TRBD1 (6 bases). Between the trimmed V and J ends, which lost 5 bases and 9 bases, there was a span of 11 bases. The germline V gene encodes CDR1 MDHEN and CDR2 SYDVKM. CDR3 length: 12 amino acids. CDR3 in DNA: TGTGCCAGCAGTCAAGAAGGGGGCATTCAGTACTTC. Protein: CASSQEGGIQYF.

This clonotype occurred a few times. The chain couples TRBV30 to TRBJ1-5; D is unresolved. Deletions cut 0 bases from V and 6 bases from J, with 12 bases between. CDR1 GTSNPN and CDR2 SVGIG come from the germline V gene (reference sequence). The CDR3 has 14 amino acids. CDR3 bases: TGTGCCTGGAGTGTGAAGATGGTGGGTCAGCCCCAGCATTTT. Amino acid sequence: CAWSVKMVGQPQHF.

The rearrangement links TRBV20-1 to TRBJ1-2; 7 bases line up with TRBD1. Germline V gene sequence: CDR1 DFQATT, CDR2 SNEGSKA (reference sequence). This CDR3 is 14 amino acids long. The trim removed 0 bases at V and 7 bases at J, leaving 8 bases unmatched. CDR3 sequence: CSARDGQEMTGYTF. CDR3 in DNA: TGCAGTGCTAGAGACGGACAGGAAATGACTGGCTACACCTTC.

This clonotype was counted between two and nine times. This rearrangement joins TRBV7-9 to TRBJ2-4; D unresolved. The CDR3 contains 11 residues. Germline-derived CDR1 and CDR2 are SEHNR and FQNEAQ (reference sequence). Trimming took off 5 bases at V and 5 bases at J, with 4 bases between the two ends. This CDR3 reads CASSGENIQYF. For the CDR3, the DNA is TGTGCCAGCAGCGGAGAAAACATTCAGTACTTC.

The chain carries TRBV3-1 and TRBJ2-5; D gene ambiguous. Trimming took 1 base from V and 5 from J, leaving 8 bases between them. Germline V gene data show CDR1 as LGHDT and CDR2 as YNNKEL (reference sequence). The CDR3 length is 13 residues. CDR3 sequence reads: CASSQGGRETQYF. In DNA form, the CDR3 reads TGTGCCAGCAGCCAAGGGGGTCGGGAGACCCAGTACTTC.

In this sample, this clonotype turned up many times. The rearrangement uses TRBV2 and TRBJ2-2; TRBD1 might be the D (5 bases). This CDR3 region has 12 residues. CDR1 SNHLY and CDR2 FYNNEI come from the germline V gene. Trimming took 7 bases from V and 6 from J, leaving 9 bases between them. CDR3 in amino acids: CASNLGAGELFF. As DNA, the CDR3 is TGTGCCAGCAATTTAGGGGCCGGGGAGCTGTTTTTT.

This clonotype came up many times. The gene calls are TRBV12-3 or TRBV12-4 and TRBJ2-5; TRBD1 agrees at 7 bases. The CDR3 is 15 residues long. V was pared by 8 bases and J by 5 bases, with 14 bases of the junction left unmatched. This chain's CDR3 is CASADDLTGQETQYF. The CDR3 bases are TGTGCCAGCGCAGACGACCTGACAGGGCAGGAGACCCAGTACTTC.

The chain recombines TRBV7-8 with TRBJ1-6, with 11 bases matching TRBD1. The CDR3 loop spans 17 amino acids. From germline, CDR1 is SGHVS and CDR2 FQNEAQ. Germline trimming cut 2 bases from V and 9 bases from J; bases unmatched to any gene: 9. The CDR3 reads CASSLRPEGTGGSPLHF. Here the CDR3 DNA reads TGTGCCAGCAGCTTAAGGCCCGAGGGGACAGGGGGTTCACCCCTCCACTTT.

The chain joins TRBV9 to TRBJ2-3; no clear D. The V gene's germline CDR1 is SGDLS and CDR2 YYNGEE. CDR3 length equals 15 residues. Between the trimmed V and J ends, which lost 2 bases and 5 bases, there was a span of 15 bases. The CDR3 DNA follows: TGTGCCAGCAGCGTGAGCCCAGCCGATTTAGATACGCAGTATTTT. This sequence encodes CASSVSPADLDTQYF.

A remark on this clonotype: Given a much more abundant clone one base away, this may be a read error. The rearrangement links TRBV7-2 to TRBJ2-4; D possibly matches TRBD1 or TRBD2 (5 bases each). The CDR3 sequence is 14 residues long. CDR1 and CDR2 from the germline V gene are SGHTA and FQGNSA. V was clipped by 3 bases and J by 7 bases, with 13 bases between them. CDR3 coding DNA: TGTGCCAGCAGCTTCCGGGGACCGTGTAACATTCAGTACTTC. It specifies CASSFRGPCNIQYF.

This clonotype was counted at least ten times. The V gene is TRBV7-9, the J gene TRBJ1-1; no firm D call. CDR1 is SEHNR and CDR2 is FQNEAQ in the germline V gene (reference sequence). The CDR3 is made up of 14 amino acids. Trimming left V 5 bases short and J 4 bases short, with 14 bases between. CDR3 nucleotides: TGTGCCAGCAGCAACACGAACGGAGTCACTGAAGCTTTCTTT. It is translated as CASSNTNGVTEAFF.

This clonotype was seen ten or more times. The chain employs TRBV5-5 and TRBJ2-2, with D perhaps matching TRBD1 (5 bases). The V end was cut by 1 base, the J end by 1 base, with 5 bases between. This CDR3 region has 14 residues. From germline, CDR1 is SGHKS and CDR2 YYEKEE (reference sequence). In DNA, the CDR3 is TGTGCCAGCAGCTTGACAGGGAACACCGGGGAGCTGTTTTTT. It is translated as CASSLTGNTGELFF.

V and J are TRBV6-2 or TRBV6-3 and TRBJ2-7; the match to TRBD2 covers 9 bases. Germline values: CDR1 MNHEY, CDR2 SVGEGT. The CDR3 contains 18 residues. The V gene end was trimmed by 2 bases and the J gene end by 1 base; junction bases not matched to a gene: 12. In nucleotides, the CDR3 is TGTGCCAGCAGTTACCCGAAGGGGCTAGCGGGGAGATCCTACGAGCAGTACTTC. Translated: CASSYPKGLAGRSYEQYF.

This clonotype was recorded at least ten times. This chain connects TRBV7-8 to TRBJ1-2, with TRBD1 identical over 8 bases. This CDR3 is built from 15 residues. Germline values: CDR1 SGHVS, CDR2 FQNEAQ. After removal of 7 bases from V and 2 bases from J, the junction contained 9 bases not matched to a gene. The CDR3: CASTLADRGNYGYTF. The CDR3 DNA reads TGTGCCAGCACCCTTGCCGACAGGGGAAACTATGGCTACACCTTC.

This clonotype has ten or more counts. CDR3 DNA sequence: TGTGCCAGCAGCTTACTAACCCGCCCGAAACTGACGGGAGGTAACAATGAGCAGTTCTTC. Amino acids: CASSLLTRPKLTGGNNEQFF. The chain links TRBV7-3 to TRBJ2-1, with 7 bases lining up with TRBD2. This CDR3 contains 20 residues. V trimming: 2 bases; J trimming: 5 bases; junction bases outside the gene matches: 21. CDR1 is SGHTA and CDR2 is FQGTGA in the germline V gene. The whole variable domain, remainder taken from reference TRBV7-3 and TRBJ2-1, is GAGVSQTPSNKVTEKGKYVELRCDPISGHTALYWYRQSLGQGPEFLIYFQGTGAADDSGLPNDRFFAVRPEGSVSTLKIQRTERGDSAVYLCASSLLTRPKLTGGNNEQFFGPGTRLTVL.

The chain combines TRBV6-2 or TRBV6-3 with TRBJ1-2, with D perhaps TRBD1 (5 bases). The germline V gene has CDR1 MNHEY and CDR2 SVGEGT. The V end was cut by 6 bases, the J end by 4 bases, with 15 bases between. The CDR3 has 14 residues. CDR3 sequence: CASSPGSGFYGYTF. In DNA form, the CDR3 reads TGTGCCAGCAGCCCAGGGTCTGGTTTCTATGGCTACACCTTC.

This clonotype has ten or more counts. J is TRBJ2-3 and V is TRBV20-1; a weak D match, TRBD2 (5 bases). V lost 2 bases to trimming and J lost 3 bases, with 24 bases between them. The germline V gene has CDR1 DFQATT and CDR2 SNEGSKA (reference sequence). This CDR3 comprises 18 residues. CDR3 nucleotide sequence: TGCAGTGCTAGAAGCGGACTCGGGCTAGGCACCCATACAGATACGCAGTATTTT. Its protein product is CSARSGLGLGTHTDTQYF.

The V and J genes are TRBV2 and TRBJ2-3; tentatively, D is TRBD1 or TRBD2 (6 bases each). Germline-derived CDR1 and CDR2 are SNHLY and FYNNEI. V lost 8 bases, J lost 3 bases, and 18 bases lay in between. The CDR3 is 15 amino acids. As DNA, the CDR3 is TGTGCCAGCGCAAAGGGGGGAGAAGGTACAGATACGCAGTATTTT. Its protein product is CASAKGGEGTDTQYF.

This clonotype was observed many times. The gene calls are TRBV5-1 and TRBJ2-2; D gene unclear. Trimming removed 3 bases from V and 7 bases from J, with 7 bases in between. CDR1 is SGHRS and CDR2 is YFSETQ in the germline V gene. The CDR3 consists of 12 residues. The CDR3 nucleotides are TGCGCCAGCAGCTCGGGTGGCGGGGAGCTGTTTTTT. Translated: CASSSGGGELFF. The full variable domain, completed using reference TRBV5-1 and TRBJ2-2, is KAGVTQTPRYLIKTRGQQVTLSCSPISGHRSVSWYQQTPGQGLQFLFEYFSETQRNKGNFPGRFSGRQFSNSRSEMNVSTLELGDSALYLCASSSGGGELFFGEGSRLTVL.

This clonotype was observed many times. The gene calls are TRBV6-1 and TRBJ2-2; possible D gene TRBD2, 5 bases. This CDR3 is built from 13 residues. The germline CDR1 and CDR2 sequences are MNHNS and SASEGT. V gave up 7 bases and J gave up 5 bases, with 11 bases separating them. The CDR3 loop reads CASTGRGTGELFF. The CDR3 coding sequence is TGTGCCAGCACCGGGCGCGGGACCGGGGAGCTGTTTTTT.

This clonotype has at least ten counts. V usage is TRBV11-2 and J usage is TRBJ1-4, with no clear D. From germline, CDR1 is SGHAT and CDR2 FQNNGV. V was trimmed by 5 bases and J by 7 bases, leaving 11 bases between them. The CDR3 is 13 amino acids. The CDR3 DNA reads TGTGCCAGCAGCCCTGAACCACGTGAAAAACTGTTTTTT. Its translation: CASSPEPREKLFF.

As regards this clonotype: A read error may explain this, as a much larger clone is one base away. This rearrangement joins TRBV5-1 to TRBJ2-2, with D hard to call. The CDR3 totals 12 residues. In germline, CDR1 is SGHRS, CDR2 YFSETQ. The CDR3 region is CACSLGTGELFF. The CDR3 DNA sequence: TGCGCCTGCAGCTTGGGAACCGGGGAGCTGTTTTTT.

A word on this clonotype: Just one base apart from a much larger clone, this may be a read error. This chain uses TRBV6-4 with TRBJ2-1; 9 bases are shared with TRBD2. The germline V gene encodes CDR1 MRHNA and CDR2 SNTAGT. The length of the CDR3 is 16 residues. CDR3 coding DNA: TGTGACAGCAGTGATTTAGCGGGAGATGGGTACAATGAGCAGTTCTTC. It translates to CDSSDLAGDGYNEQFF.

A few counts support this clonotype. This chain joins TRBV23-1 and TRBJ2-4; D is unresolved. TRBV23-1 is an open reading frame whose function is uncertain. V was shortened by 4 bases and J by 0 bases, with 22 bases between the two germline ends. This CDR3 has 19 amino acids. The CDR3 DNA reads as TGCGCCAGCAGTCCGGCCATTTGCATAACAAAACTAGCCAAAAACATTCAGTACTTC. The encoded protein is CASSPAICITKLAKNIQYF.

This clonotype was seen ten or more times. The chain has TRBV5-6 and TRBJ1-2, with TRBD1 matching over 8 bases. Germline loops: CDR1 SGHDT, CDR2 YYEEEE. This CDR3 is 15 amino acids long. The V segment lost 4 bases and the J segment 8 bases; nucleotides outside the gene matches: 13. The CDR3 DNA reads TGTGCCAGCAGCCACCAAGGCAGGGGGCAAGGCGGCTACACCTTC. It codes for CASSHQGRGQGGYTF.

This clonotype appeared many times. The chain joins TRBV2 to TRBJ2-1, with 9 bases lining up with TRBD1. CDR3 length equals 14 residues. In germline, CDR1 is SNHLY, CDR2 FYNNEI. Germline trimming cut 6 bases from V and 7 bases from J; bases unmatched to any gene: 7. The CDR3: CASRGGQGWNEQFF. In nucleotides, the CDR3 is TGTGCCAGCAGGGGGGGACAGGGTTGGAATGAGCAGTTCTTC.

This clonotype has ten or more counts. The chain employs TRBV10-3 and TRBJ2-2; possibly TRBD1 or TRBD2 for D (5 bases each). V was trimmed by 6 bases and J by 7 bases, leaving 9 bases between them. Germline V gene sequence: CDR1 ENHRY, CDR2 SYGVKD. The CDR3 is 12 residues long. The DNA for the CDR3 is TGTGCCATCAGCCGGGACGTCGGGGAGCTGTTTTTT. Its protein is CAISRDVGELFF.

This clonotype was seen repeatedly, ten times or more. Written as DNA, the CDR3 is TGTGCCAGCAGTGACTACGGGACTGTAAAAGAGACCCAGTACTTC. Translating it yields CASSDYGTVKETQYF. This sequence joins TRBV6-1 and TRBJ2-5, with D possibly matching TRBD2 (6 bases). V was shortened by 3 bases and J by 3 bases, with 14 bases between the two germline ends. Germline V gives CDR1 MNHNS, CDR2 SASEGT. The CDR3 consists of 15 residues.

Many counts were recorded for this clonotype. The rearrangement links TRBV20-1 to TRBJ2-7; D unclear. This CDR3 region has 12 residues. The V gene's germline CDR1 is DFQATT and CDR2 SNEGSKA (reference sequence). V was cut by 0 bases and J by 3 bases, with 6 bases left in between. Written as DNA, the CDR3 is TGCAGTGCTAGAGATGGCTACTACGAGCAGTACTTC. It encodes CSARDGYYEQYF.

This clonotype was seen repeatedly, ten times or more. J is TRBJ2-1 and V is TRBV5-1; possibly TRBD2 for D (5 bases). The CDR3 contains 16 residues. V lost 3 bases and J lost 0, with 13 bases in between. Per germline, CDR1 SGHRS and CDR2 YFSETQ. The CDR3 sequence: CASSSSARGSYNEQFF. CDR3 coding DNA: TGCGCCAGCAGCTCCTCAGCACGGGGCTCCTACAATGAGCAGTTCTTC.